Below are 8 T cell receptor beta chains sequenced from a single sample in a study of long-term antiretroviral therapy in people with HIV. The libraries were made with immunoSEQ v3.0 at survey level. Produced via immunoSEQ multiplex PCR; TCRdb's table is partial and in-frame only. The sample has more than 20,000 clones, approximately 92% seen once. The specimen comprised unsorted PBMCs, sampled 4.4 years after starting antiretroviral therapy. The receptors were gathered from a woman between 50 and 59 years old with HIV.

V usage is TRBV7-2 and J usage is TRBJ1-1; D uncertain. In germline, CDR1 is SGHTA, CDR2 FQGNSA. This CDR3 spans 13 amino acids. V gave up 5 bases and J gave up 5 bases, with 12 bases separating them. The CDR3 spells CASSLRKGTEAFF. The CDR3 DNA is TGTGCCAGCAGCCTCCGGAAAGGAACTGAAGCTTTCTTT.

The genes are TRBV27 and TRBJ2-6; the D is unclear. V was cut by 7 bases and J by 1 base, with 5 bases left in between. CDR3 size: 13 residues. CDR1 and CDR2 (germline): MNHEY, SMNVEV (reference sequence). The DNA of the CDR3 is TGTGCCAGCATGAGGTCTGGGGCCAACGTCCTGACTTTC. Translation: CASMRSGANVLTF.

The J gene is TRBJ1-2, the V gene TRBV18, with D hard to call. This CDR3 spans 15 amino acids. Per the germline V gene, CDR1 is KGHSH and CDR2 is LQKENI. Trimming stripped 0 bases from V and 4 bases from J, with 12 bases between. This chain's CDR3 is CASSPPRVRGYGYTF. DNA of the CDR3: TGTGCCAGCTCACCACCAAGGGTTCGAGGCTATGGCTACACCTTC.

The chain employs TRBV11-2 and TRBJ2-5, with 11 bases that match TRBD2. CDR3 length: 15 residues. Germline V gives CDR1 SGHAT, CDR2 FQNNGV. V gave up 2 bases and J gave up 4 bases; unmatched junction bases: 3. In DNA, the CDR3 is TGTGCCAGCAGCTTAAAAGGACTAGCGGGAGAGACCCAGTACTTC. It translates to CASSLKGLAGETQYF.

The V call is TRBV5-1, the J call TRBJ2-5, with D unresolved. Trimming stripped 0 bases from V and 4 bases from J, with 10 bases between. Looked up from germline, CDR1 is SGHRS and CDR2 is YFSETQ. The CDR3 extends over 14 amino acids. The CDR3 DNA reads TGCGCCAGCAGCTTGGCCGGGTCAGGAGAGACCCAGTACTTC. Residues: CASSLAGSGETQYF.

V usage is TRBV5-1 and J usage is TRBJ2-2, with 8 nucleotides matching TRBD1. Germline V gives CDR1 SGHRS, CDR2 YFSETQ. After removal of 2 bases from V and 5 bases from J, the junction contained 5 bases not matched to a gene. The CDR3 is 15 residues long. This CDR3 is CASSFRGRQTGELFF. The DNA of the CDR3 is TGCGCCAGCAGCTTCAGGGGGCGACAAACCGGGGAGCTGTTTTTT.

The chain uses TRBV5-6 and TRBJ2-7; 12 nucleotides line up with TRBD1. Trimming removed 4 bases from V and 5 bases from J; junction bases left unmatched: 19. This CDR3 is built from 19 residues. Germline V gene data show CDR1 as SGHDT and CDR2 as YYEEEE. Written as DNA, the CDR3 is TGTGCCAGCAGCCCGTTTTTCCGACTTCCGGGACAGGGGGCCCACGAGCAGTACTTC. Protein sequence: CASSPFFRLPGQGAHEQYF. Variable domain in full (rest from reference TRBV5-6 and TRBJ2-7): DAGVTQSPTHLIKTRGQQVTLRCSPKSGHDTVSWYQQALGQGPQFIFQYYEEEERQRGNFPDRFSGHQFPNYSSELNVNALLLGDSALYLCASSPFFRLPGQGAHEQYFGPGTRLTVT.

This clone was counted a single time. This sequence joins TRBV29-1 and TRBJ2-7, with TRBD2 matching 7 bases. This CDR3 is built from 16 residues. The ends lost 0 bases at V and 0 bases at J; junction bases unmatched: 8. The germline gives CDR1 SQVTM, CDR2 ANQGSEA. This chain's CDR3 is CSVEDSMSGGSYEQYF. The CDR3, as DNA: TGCAGCGTTGAAGATTCAATGTCGGGGGGCTCCTACGAGCAGTACTTC.